The 6 T cell receptor beta chains below come from one sample, sequenced in a study of blood T cell repertoires in COVID-19. Generated by immunoSEQ multiplex PCR, the TCRdb table keeps only in-frame clones and is missing some. The sample includes 120,000 to 150,000 clones, approximately 80% of them seen just once. The specimen sequenced was peripheral blood. The receptors come from a human donor in a cohort sampled during active COVID-19.

The V gene is TRBV5-6, the J gene TRBJ2-7; TRBD2 might be the D (6 bases). V gave up 2 bases and J gave up 3 bases, with 15 bases separating them. The CDR3 is 15 residues long. Germline V gene data show CDR1 as SGHDT and CDR2 as YYEEEE. The CDR3 DNA is TGTGCCAGCAGCTTCGGCGGGGTTGGATACTACGAGCAGTACTTC. Residues: CASSFGGVGYYEQYF. The variable domain in full, with the rest retrieved from reference TRBV5-6 and TRBJ2-7, is DAGVTQSPTHLIKTRGQQVTLRCSPKSGHDTVSWYQQALGQGPQFIFQYYEEEERQRGNFPDRFSGHQFPNYSSELNVNALLLGDSALYLCASSFGGVGYYEQYFGPGTRLTVT.

The J gene is TRBJ1-2, the V gene TRBV28; the D gene is possibly TRBD1 (5 bases). In germline, CDR1 is MDHEN, CDR2 SYDVKM. Between the trimmed V and J ends, which lost 7 bases and 3 bases, there was a span of 12 bases. CDR3 length equals 13 residues. The CDR3 is CASTRGVDYGYTF. The CDR3 bases are TGTGCCAGCACTCGGGGGGTAGACTATGGCTACACCTTC.

The chain employs TRBV27 and TRBJ2-7; D is ambiguous. The CDR3 consists of 13 residues. Germline-derived CDR1 and CDR2 are MNHEY and SMNVEV (reference sequence). V shed 3 bases and J shed 5 bases, with 11 bases lying between them. The CDR3 DNA sequence: TGTGCCAGCAGTTTCCGAAGACAAAACGAGCAGTACTTC. Translating gives CASSFRRQNEQYF.

The V gene is TRBV2, the J gene TRBJ2-7; maybe TRBD1 (5 bases). Germline CDR1 and CDR2: SNHLY and FYNNEI. The CDR3 is 14 amino acids. V lost 7 bases and J 2 bases, leaving 15 bases between the germline ends. The CDR3 sequence is CASTQEGVTYEQYF. The CDR3 DNA reads TGTGCCAGCACCCAAGAAGGGGTTACCTACGAGCAGTACTTC.

The chain carries TRBV7-8 and TRBJ2-7; tentatively, D is TRBD2 (6 bases). V dropped 1 base and J dropped 2 bases, with 12 bases sitting between them. CDR3 length: 15 amino acids. Germline V gene sequence: CDR1 SGHVS, CDR2 FQNEAQ. CDR3 sequence: CASSLVMEGPYEQYF. Written as DNA, the CDR3 is TGTGCCAGCAGCTTAGTGATGGAGGGCCCCTACGAGCAGTACTTC.

This clone appeared once. The V and J genes are TRBV2 and TRBJ1-1, with D possibly matching TRBD1 (6 bases). This CDR3 is built from 15 residues. Trimming removed 5 bases from V and 1 base from J, with 14 bases in between. Germline CDR1 is SNHLY and CDR2 is FYNNEI. Written as DNA, the CDR3 is TGTGCCAGCAGTAACTTCAGGGGTTCGAACACTGAAGCTTTCTTT. Protein product: CASSNFRGSNTEAFF.